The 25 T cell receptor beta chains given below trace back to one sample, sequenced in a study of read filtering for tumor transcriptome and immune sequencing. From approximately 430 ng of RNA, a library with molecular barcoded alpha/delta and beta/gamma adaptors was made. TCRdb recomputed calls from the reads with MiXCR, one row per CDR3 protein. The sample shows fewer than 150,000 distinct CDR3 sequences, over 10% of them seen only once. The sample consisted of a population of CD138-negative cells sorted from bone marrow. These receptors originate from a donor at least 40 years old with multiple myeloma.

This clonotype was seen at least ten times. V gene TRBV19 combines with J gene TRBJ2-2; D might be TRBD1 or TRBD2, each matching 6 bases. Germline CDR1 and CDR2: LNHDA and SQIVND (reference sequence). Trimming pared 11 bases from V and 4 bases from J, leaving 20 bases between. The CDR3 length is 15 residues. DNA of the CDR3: TGTGCCTGTTCGGGGGCGGGACCGAGCACCGGGGAGCTGTTTTTT. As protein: CACSGAGPSTGELFF.

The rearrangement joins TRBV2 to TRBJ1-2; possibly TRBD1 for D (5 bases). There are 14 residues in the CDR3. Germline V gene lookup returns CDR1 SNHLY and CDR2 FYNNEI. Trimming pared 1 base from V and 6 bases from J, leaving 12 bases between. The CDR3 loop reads CASSEGQGINGYTF. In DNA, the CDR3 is TGTGCCAGCAGTGAAGGGCAGGGCATTAATGGCTACACCTTC.

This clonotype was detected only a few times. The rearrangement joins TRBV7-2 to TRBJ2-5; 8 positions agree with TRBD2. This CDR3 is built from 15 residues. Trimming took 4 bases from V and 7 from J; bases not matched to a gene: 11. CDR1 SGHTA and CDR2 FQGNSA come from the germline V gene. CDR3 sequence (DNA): TGTGCCAGCAGCTCACCCGGGACTAGTGCCCGGACCCAGTACTTC. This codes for CASSSPGTSARTQYF.

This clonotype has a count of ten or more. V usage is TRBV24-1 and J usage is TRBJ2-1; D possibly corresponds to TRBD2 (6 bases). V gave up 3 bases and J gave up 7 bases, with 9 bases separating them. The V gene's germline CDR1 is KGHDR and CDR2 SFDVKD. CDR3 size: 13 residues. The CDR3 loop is CATSDPGRNEQFF. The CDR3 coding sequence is TGTGCCACCAGTGATCCAGGGAGGAATGAGCAGTTCTTC.

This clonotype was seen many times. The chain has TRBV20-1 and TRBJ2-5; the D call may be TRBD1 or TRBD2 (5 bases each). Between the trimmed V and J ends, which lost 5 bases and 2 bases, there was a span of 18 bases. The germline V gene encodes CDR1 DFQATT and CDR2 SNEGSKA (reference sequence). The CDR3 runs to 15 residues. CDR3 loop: CSALDWGTTQETQYF. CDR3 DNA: TGCAGTGCTCTCGATTGGGGGACGACACAAGAGACCCAGTACTTC.

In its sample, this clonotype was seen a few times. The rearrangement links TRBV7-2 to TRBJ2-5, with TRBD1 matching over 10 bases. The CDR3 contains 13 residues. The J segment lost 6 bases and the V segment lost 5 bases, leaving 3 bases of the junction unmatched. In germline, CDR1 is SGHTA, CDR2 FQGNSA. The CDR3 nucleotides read TGTGCCAGCAGCGACAGGGGGCGACAGACCCAGTACTTC. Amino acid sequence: CASSDRGRQTQYF.

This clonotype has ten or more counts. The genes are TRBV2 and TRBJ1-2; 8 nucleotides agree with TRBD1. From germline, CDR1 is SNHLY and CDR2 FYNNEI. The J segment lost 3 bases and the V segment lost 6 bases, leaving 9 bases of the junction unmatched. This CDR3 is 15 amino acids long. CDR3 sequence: CASRTHQGADYGYTF. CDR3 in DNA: TGTGCCAGCAGAACCCACCAGGGGGCTGACTATGGCTACACCTTC. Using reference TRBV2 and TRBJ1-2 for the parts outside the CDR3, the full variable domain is EPEVTQTPSHQVTQMGQEVILRCVPISNHLYFYWYRQILGQKVEFLVSFYNNEISEKSEIFDDQFSVERPDGSNFTLKIRSTKLEDSAMYFCASRTHQGADYGYTFGSGTRLTVV.

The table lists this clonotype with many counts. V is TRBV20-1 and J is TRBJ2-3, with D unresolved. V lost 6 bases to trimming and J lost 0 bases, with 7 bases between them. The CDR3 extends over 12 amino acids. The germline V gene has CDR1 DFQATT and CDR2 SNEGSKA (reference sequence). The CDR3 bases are TGCAGTGCCTGGCAGAGCACAGATACGCAGTATTTT. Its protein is CSAWQSTDTQYF.

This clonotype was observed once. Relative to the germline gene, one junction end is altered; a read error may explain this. This CDR3 reads CASSFEVTYEQHF. The CDR3 DNA is TGTGCCAGCAGTTTTGAGGTTACCTACGAGCAGCACTTC. The chain joins TRBV28 to TRBJ2-7; D remains ambiguous. Germline V gene sequence: CDR1 MDHEN, CDR2 SYDVKM. CDR3 size: 13 residues.

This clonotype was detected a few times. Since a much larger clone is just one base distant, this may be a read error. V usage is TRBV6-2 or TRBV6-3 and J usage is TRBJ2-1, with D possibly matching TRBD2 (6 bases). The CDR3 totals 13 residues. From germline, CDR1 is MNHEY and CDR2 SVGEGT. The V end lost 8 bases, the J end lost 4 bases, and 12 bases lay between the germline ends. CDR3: CASRSGPYNEQFF. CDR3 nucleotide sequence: TGTGCCAGCCGAAGCGGGCCTTACAATGAGCAGTTCTTC.

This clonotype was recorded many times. This CDR3 is CASSNRRGYNEQFF. DNA of the CDR3: TGCGCCAGCAGCAATAGACGAGGGTACAATGAGCAGTTCTTC. The genes are TRBV5-1 and TRBJ2-1; D is perhaps TRBD2 (5 bases). V lost 4 bases and J 4 bases, leaving 12 bases between the germline ends. There are 14 residues in the CDR3. The germline V gene has CDR1 SGHRS and CDR2 YFSETQ.

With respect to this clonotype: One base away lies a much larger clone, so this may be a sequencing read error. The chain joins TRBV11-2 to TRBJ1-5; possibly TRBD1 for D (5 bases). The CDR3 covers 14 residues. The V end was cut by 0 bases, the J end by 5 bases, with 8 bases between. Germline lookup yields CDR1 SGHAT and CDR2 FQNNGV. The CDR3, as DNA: TGTGCCAGCAGCTTAGACAGGGCCGATCAGCCCCAGCATTTT. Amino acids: CASSLDRADQPQHF.

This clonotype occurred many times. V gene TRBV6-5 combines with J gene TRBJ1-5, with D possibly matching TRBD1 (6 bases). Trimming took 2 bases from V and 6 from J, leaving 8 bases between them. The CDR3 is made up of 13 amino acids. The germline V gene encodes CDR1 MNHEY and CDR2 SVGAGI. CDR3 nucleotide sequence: TGTGCCAGCAGTTACGAAGGGGGTCAGCCCCAGCATTTT. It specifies CASSYEGGQPQHF.

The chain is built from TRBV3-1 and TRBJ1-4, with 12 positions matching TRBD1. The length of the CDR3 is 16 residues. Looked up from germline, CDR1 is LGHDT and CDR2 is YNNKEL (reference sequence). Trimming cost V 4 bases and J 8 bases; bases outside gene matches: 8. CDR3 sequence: CASSLGQGAREEKLFF. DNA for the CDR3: TGTGCCAGCAGCCTGGGACAGGGGGCCCGTGAGGAAAAACTGTTTTTT.

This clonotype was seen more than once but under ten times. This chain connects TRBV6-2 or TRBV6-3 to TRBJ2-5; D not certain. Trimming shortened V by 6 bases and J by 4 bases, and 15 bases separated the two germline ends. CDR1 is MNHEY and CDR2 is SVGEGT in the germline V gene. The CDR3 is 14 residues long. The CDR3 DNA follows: TGTGCCAGCAGCTATGGCCGCCTTGGAGAGACCCAGTACTTC. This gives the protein CASSYGRLGETQYF.

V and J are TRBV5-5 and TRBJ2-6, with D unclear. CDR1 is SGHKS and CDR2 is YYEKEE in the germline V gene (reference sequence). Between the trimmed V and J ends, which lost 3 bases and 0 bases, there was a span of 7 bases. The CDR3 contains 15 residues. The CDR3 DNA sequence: TGTGCCAGCAGCTCGCAGGTCTCTGGGGCCAACGTCCTGACTTTC. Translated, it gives CASSSQVSGANVLTF. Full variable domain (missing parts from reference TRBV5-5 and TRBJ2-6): DAGVTQSPTHLIKTRGQQVTLRCSPISGHKSVSWYQQVLGQGPQFIFQYYEKEERGRGNFPDRFSARQFPNYSSELNVNALLLGDSALYLCASSSQVSGANVLTFGAGSRLTVL.

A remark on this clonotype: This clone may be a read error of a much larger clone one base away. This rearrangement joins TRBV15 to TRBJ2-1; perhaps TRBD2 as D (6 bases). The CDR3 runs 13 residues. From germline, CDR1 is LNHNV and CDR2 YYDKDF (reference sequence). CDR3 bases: TGTGCCACCAACGGGGACTCCTACAATGAGCAGTCCTTC. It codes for CATNGDSYNEQSF.

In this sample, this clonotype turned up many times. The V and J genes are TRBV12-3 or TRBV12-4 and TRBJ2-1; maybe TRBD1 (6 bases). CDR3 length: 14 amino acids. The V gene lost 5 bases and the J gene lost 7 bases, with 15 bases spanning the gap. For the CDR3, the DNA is TGTGCCAGCAGTCCAACCGGGACACCTAATGAGCAGTTCTTC. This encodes CASSPTGTPNEQFF.

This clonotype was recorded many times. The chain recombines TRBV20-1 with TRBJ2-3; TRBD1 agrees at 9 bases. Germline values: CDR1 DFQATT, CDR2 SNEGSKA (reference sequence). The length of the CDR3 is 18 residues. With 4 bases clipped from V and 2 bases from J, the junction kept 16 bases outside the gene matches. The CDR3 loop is CSAIRDRAVAMITDTQYF. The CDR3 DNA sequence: TGCAGTGCTATCCGGGACAGGGCTGTTGCGATGATCACAGATACGCAGTATTTT.

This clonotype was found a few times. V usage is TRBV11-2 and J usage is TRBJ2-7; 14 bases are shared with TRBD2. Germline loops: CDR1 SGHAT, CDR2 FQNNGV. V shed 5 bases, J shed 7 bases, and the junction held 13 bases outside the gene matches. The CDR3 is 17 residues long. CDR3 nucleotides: TGTGCCAGCAGCCGGATACCGCGACTAGCGGGAGGGAGGGAGCAGTACTTC. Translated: CASSRIPRLAGGREQYF. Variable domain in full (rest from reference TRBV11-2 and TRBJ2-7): EAGVAQSPRYKIIEKRQSVAFWCNPISGHATLYWYQQILGQGPKLLIQFQNNGVVDDSQLPKDRFSAERLKGVDSTLKIQPAKLEDSAVYLCASSRIPRLAGGREQYFGPGTRLTVT.

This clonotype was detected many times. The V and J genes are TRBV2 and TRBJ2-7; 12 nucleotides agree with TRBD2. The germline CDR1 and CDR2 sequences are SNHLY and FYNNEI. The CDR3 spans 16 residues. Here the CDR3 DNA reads TGTGCTAGCGGACTAGCGGGATTTCCTAGCTCCTACGAGCAGTACTTC. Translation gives CASGLAGFPSSYEQYF. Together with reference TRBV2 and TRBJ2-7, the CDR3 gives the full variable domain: EPEVTQTPSHQVTQMGQEVILRCVPISNHLYFYWYRQILGQKVEFLVSFYNNEISEKSEIFDDQFSVERPDGSNFTLKIRSTKLEDSAMYFCASGLAGFPSSYEQYFGPGTRLTVT.

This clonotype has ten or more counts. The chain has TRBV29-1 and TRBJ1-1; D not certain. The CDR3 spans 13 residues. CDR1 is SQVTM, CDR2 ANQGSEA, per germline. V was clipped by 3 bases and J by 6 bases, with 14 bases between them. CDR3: CSVDTPESAEAFF. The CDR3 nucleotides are TGCAGCGTTGACACACCAGAGTCGGCTGAAGCTTTCTTT.

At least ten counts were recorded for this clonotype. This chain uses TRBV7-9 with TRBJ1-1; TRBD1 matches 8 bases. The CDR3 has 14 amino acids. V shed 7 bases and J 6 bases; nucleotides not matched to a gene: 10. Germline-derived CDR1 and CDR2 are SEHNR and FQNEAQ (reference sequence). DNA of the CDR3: TGTGCCAGCATCTGGACAGGGACAAAAGCTGAAGCTTTCTTT. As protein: CASIWTGTKAEAFF.

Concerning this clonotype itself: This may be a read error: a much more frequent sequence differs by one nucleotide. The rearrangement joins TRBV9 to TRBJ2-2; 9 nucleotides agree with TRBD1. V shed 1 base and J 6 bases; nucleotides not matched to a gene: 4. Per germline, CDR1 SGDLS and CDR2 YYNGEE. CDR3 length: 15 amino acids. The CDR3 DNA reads TGTGCCAGCAGCGTAAACAGGGGGCGTGCCGGGGAGCTGTTTTTT. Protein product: CASSVNRGRAGELFF. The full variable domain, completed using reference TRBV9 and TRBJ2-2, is DSGVTQTPKHLITATGQRVTLRCSPRSGDLSVYWYQQSLDQGLQFLIQYYNGEERAKGNILERFSAQQFPDLHSELNLSSLELGDSALYFCASSVNRGRAGELFFGEGSRLTVL.

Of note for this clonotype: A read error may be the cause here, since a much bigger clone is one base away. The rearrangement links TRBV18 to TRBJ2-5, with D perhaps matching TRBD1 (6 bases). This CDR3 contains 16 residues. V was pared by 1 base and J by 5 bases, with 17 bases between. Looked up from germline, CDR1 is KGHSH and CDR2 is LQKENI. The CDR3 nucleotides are TGTGCCAGCTCACCACGGACAGACACTAAGGGCGAGACCCAGTACTTC. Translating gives CASSPRTDTKGETQYF. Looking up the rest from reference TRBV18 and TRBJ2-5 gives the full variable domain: NAGVMQNPRHLVRRRGQEARLRCSPMKGHSHVYWYRQLPEEGLKFMVYLQKENIIDESGMPKERFSAEFPKEGPSILRIQQVVRGDSAAYFCASSPRTDTKGETQYFGPGTRLLVL.